The 18 T cell receptor beta chains in this list originate from one sample, sequenced in a study of human T cells and chemical hapten exposure. One entry per CDR3 protein, called by TCRdb with MiXCR from the RACE reads. The sample lists 90,000 to 140,000 distinct CDR3 sequences; less than 35% were seen once. The time point: patch test 3, about 24 weeks after DPC sensitization. Treatment specified: therapeutic diphenylcyclopropenone sensitization with weekly scalp DPC. The sequencing used whole blood, collected in connection with sensitization to the hapten diphenylcyclopropenone (DPC). These receptors came from a man in his forties with alopecia areata. Some clones in this sample may be carry-over from other donors' samples.

The sample holds many counts of this clonotype. The genes are TRBV10-3 and TRBJ2-6; tentative D call: TRBD1 (5 bases). The CDR3 totals 17 residues. The ends were cut back, 4 bases at V and 0 bases at J, with 13 bases in the middle. Germline V gene lookup returns CDR1 ENHRY and CDR2 SYGVKD. CDR3 nucleotides: TGTGCCATCAGTGGGGAACAACAGGTCTCTGGGGCCAACGTCCTGACTTTC. Translated, it gives CAISGEQQVSGANVLTF.

This clonotype was found a few times. The chain couples TRBV28 to TRBJ2-2, with TRBD2 matching 11 bases. The germline CDR1 and CDR2 sequences are MDHEN and SYDVKM. CDR3 size: 17 residues. V was pared by 3 bases and J by 4 bases, with 7 bases of the junction left unmatched. CDR3 sequence reads: CASSFPQLAGVTGELFF. The CDR3 nucleotides read TGTGCCAGCAGTTTTCCCCAACTAGCGGGAGTCACCGGGGAGCTGTTTTTT.

The chain uses TRBV5-1 and TRBJ2-5; unclear D gene. The germline V and J ends were trimmed by 1 base and 4 bases, with 5 bases remaining between them. The CDR3 sequence is 12 residues long. The germline V gene encodes CDR1 SGHRS and CDR2 YFSETQ. The CDR3 DNA reads TGCGCCAGCAGCTTGAATCGAGAGACCCAGTACTTC. This encodes CASSLNRETQYF.

The chain couples TRBV15 to TRBJ2-7; D possibly corresponds to TRBD1 (5 bases). The CDR3 is 17 residues long. Trimming removed 5 bases from V and 4 bases from J, with 24 bases in between. From germline, CDR1 is LNHNV and CDR2 YYDKDF (reference sequence). The CDR3 loop reads CATSPAGVARAGYEQYV. The CDR3 DNA follows: TGTGCCACCAGCCCAGCCGGTGTGGCCAGGGCAGGTTACGAGCAGTACGTC.

The DNA of the CDR3 is TGTGCCTGTGTTCCGGGACAGGGGGCTGTCTATGGCTACACCTTC. It translates to CACVPGQGAVYGYTF. The rearrangement links TRBV30 to TRBJ1-2; 12 nucleotides line up with TRBD1. The CDR3 covers 15 residues. After removal of 6 bases from V and 4 bases from J, the junction contained 9 bases not matched to a gene. Germline V gene lookup returns CDR1 GTSNPN and CDR2 SVGIG (reference sequence). The complete variable domain, with remaining parts taken from reference TRBV30 and TRBJ1-2, reads SQTIHQWPATLVQPVGSPLSLECTVEGTSNPNLYWYRQAAGRGLQLLFYSVGIGQISSEVPQNLSASRPQDRQFILSSKKLLLSDSGFYLCACVPGQGAVYGYTFGSGTRLTVV.

In this sample, this clonotype turned up once. The chain combines TRBV5-4 with TRBJ2-1, with TRBD2 matching 8 bases. V lost 4 bases to trimming and J lost 6 bases; unmatched junction nucleotides: 3. Germline CDR1 and CDR2: SGHNT and YYREEE (reference sequence). The CDR3 is 13 residues long. This CDR3 reads CASSPTSGNEQFF. Written as DNA, the CDR3 is TGTGCCAGCAGCCCTACTAGCGGCAATGAGCAGTTCTTC.

V is TRBV5-4 and J is TRBJ2-5, with a weak D call TRBD2 (5 bases). There are 13 residues in the CDR3. V lost 3 bases, J lost 9 bases, and 15 bases lay in between. Germline V gives CDR1 SGHNT, CDR2 YYREEE (reference sequence). CDR3 residues: CASSSQLGVSQYF. The CDR3 nucleotides are TGTGCCAGCAGCTCCCAGCTCGGGGTGTCCCAGTACTTC.

This clonotype was counted a few times. This chain joins TRBV28 and TRBJ2-4, with TRBD1 matching 8 bases. The CDR3 extends over 17 amino acids. Trimming removed 6 bases from V and 0 bases from J; junction bases left unmatched: 10. Germline CDR1 is MDHEN and CDR2 is SYDVKM. The CDR3 DNA is TGTGCCAGCAGGGAAGGTACAGGGGGAATAGCCAAAAACATTCAGTACTTC. This sequence encodes CASREGTGGIAKNIQYF.

The chain joins TRBV6-5 to TRBJ1-3; 7 bases are shared with TRBD1. The CDR3 runs to 16 residues. The J segment lost 0 bases and the V segment lost 6 bases, leaving 8 bases of the junction unmatched. CDR1 is MNHEY and CDR2 is SVGAGI in the germline V gene. CDR3 region: CASRGTGAYSGNTIYF. The CDR3 DNA follows: TGTGCCAGCAGGGGTACAGGGGCCTACTCTGGAAACACCATATATTTT.

This chain's CDR3 is CSVRAGPYEQYF. The CDR3 nucleotides are TGCAGCGTAAGAGCGGGACCATACGAGCAGTACTTC. The V gene is TRBV20-1, the J gene TRBJ2-7; the match to TRBD2 covers 7 bases. CDR3 length: 12 amino acids. CDR1 is DFQATT and CDR2 is SNEGSKA in the germline V gene (reference sequence).

V and J are TRBV28 and TRBJ1-2; D possibly corresponds to TRBD1 (6 bases). The ends were cut back, 11 bases at V and 1 base at J, with 11 bases in the middle. The CDR3 length is 12 residues. Germline lookup yields CDR1 MDHEN and CDR2 SYDVKM. The CDR3 here is CAVQGNNYGYTF. The CDR3 nucleotides are TGTGCCGTTCAGGGGAATAACTATGGCTACACCTTC.

The chain has TRBV15 and TRBJ2-6, with D unclear. The CDR3 is 15 amino acids. The V gene's germline CDR1 is LNHNV and CDR2 YYDKDF (reference sequence). Between the trimmed V and J ends, which lost 3 bases and 1 base, there was a span of 7 bases. The CDR3 is CATSSHGSGANVLTF. The CDR3 bases are TGTGCCACCAGCAGCCACGGATCTGGGGCCAACGTCCTGACTTTC. The whole variable domain, filled in from reference TRBV15 and TRBJ2-6, reads DAMVIQNPRYQVTQFGKPVTLSCSQTLNHNVMYWYQQKSSQAPKLLFHYYDKDFNNEADTPDNFQSRRPNTSFCFLDIRSPGLGDTAMYLCATSSHGSGANVLTFGAGSRLTVL.

This clonotype came up a few times. CDR3 nucleotides: TGTGCCAGTAGTAACTTCGGGACTAGAGAGTTCTTC. Residues: CASSNFGTREFF. The rearrangement uses TRBV19 and TRBJ2-1; 8 bases line up with TRBD2. The CDR3 contains 12 residues. Germline values: CDR1 LNHDA, CDR2 SQIVND (reference sequence). V trimming: 4 bases; J trimming: 14 bases; junction bases outside the gene matches: 7. Full variable domain (rest looked up from reference TRBV19 and TRBJ2-1): DGGITQSPKYLFRKEGQNVTLSCEQNLNHDAMYWYRQDPGQGLRLIYYSQIVNDFQKGDIAEGYSVSREKKESFPLTVTSAQKNPTAFYLCASSNFGTREFFGPGTRLTVL.

The table lists this clonotype with a few counts. The rearrangement links TRBV5-1 to TRBJ2-5; 7 bases agree with TRBD2. The V and J ends lost 2 bases and 1 base, in that order; junction bases with no gene match: 5. The CDR3 sequence is 15 residues long. CDR1 and CDR2 from the germline V gene are SGHRS and YFSETQ. For the CDR3, the DNA is TGCGCCAGCAGCTTTTCTAGCGGACTCCAAGAGACCCAGTACTTC. The encoded protein is CASSFSSGLQETQYF.

This clonotype appeared a few times. This chain connects TRBV7-8 to TRBJ2-1; D uncertain. This CDR3 is 15 amino acids long. Germline lookup yields CDR1 SGHVS and CDR2 FQNEAQ. Trimming stripped 1 base from V and 0 bases from J, with 7 bases between. The CDR3 DNA follows: TGTGCCAGCAGCTTAGTTAGGAGCTCCTACAATGAGCAGTTCTTC. As protein: CASSLVRSSYNEQFF.

The chain recombines TRBV25-1 with TRBJ2-1; no firm D call. The CDR3 has 15 residues. V was cut by 6 bases and J by 0 bases, with 12 bases left in between. Germline CDR1 MGHDK, CDR2 SYGVNS. DNA for the CDR3: TGTGCCAGCAGGTTACTGCCTAGCTCCTACAATGAGCAGTTCTTC. It yields the protein CASRLLPSSYNEQFF. Variable domain in full (rest from reference TRBV25-1 and TRBJ2-1): EADIYQTPRYLVIGTGKKITLECSQTMGHDKMYWYQQDPGMELHLIHYSYGVNSTEKGDLSSESTVSRIRTEHFPLTLESARPSHTSQYLCASRLLPSSYNEQFFGPGTRLTVL.

This clonotype came up a few times. DNA for the CDR3: TGTGCCAGCAGCGGAGGCGGGGACTGGATCCAAGAGACCCAGTACTTC. This translates into CASSGGGDWIQETQYF. This rearrangement joins TRBV21-1 to TRBJ2-5; whether TRBD2, the table's D call, matches the DNA was not checked. TRBV21-1 constitutes a pseudogene. The CDR3 totals 16 residues.

J is TRBJ1-1 and V is TRBV28, with TRBD1 identical over 9 bases. Trimming at V came to 6 bases and at J to 4 bases, leaving 6 bases not matched to a gene. The CDR3 spans 14 residues. Germline CDR1 and CDR2: MDHEN and SYDVKM. CDR3 amino acids: CASRSGQGSTEAFF. The CDR3 DNA follows: TGTGCCAGCAGGTCCGGACAGGGGAGCACTGAAGCTTTCTTT.